This TCR beta chain derives from a study of T cell repertoires in cytomegalovirus infection. From the reads, TCRdb called clonotypes with MiXCR, one entry per CDR3 protein. The sample includes 90,000 to 110,000 distinct CDR3 sequences, under 30% seen only once; the top ten take about 81%. The CDR3 is made up of 15 amino acids. V gave up 4 bases and J gave up 4 bases; unmatched junction bases: 4. This clonotype was observed many times. What it binds is not known. The TCR originated in a human donor in good health (CMV status not recorded). Some clones in this sample may be carry-over from other donors' samples. The sample here was CD8+ T cells from cultured PBMCs, taken from culture after CMV antigen stimulation. J is TRBJ2-3 and V is TRBV12-3 or TRBV12-4; 11 bases agree with TRBD1. The CDR3 coding sequence is TGTGCCAGCAGTTGGACAGGGGGCTACTCAGATACGCAGTATTTT. This sequence encodes CASSWTGGYSDTQYF.